The 26 T cell receptor beta chains reported below all come from one sample, sequenced in a study of human T cells and chemical hapten exposure (dated by TCRdb to the early 2020s). Interpreted using the paper, the time point label stands for: patch test 3, about 24 weeks after DPC sensitization. The treatment or condition label, as the study defines it: therapeutic diphenylcyclopropenone sensitization with weekly scalp DPC. To prepare the library, RACE was applied. This sample was sequenced with a NextSeq 500. Using fastp trimming at Q25 and MiXCR clonotype assembly, TCRdb reanalyzed the public sequencing data and kept in-frame beta chains. Rows merge per CDR3 protein into single entries with the most common DNA and genes. The sample profile shows tens of thousands of distinct CDR3 sequences; 10% to 15% of them were found once. The top ten constitute 5.7% of the sample. The sequencing used whole blood, collected in connection with sensitization to the hapten diphenylcyclopropenone (DPC). The receptors derive from a woman aged 50 to 60 with alopecia areata. Some clones in this sample may be carry-over from other donors' samples.

This clonotype was observed a few times. The chain couples TRBV5-1 to TRBJ2-2, with 9 bases matching TRBD1. Trimming removed 3 bases from V and 3 bases from J; junction bases left unmatched: 6. The CDR3 consists of 16 residues. Germline CDR1 SGHRS, CDR2 YFSETQ. CDR3 loop: CASSSGTGQDTGELFF. As DNA, the CDR3 is TGCGCCAGCAGCTCTGGGACAGGGCAGGACACCGGGGAGCTGTTTTTT.

The genes are TRBV7-2 and TRBJ1-6; D unresolved. Germline values: CDR1 SGHTA, CDR2 FQGNSA. Trimming left V 5 bases short and J 7 bases short, with 9 bases between. The CDR3 length is 13 residues. CDR3 nucleotide sequence: TGTGCCAGCAGCCCAAAGCGGAATTCACCCCTCCACTTT. Its protein product is CASSPKRNSPLHF.

The chain couples TRBV30 to TRBJ1-2; D is ambiguous. V lost 2 bases and J lost 6, with 13 bases in between. The CDR3 runs to 13 residues. Germline V gives CDR1 GTSNPN, CDR2 SVGIG (reference sequence). CDR3 DNA: TGTGCCTGGAGTCCATCGAATTGGAATGGCTACACCTTC. Its translation is CAWSPSNWNGYTF.

This sequence joins TRBV5-1 and TRBJ2-5; D is undetermined. The CDR3 runs 13 residues. V gave up 0 bases and J gave up 2 bases, with 5 bases separating them. Germline values: CDR1 SGHRS, CDR2 YFSETQ. For the CDR3, the DNA is TGCGCCAGCAGCTTGGTGGTTCAAGAGACCCAGTACTTC. Translating gives CASSLVVQETQYF.

This rearrangement joins TRBV29-1 to TRBJ2-7; 8 nucleotides align to TRBD2. V shed 7 bases, J shed 5 bases, and the junction held 7 bases outside the gene matches. Germline V gives CDR1 SQVTM, CDR2 ANQGSEA. The CDR3 is 12 residues long. CDR3 loop: CSGGSGSNEQYF. CDR3 DNA: TGCAGCGGAGGGAGCGGGAGCAACGAGCAGTACTTC.

The CDR3 region is CASSRGQLEKLFF. Written as DNA, the CDR3 is TGTGCCAGTAGTAGGGGACAGCTTGAAAAACTGTTTTTT. This chain connects TRBV19 to TRBJ1-4, with 7 bases lining up with TRBD1. CDR1 LNHDA and CDR2 SQIVND come from the germline V gene (reference sequence). With V trimmed by 4 bases and J by 7 bases, 3 bases remained unmatched. The CDR3 sequence is 13 residues long.

As DNA, the CDR3 is TGTGCCACCAGCAGAGTCGTCGGACTAGCGGGGTACAATGAGCAGTTCTTC. Translated, it gives CATSRVVGLAGYNEQFF. This chain connects TRBV15 to TRBJ2-1; 12 nucleotides align to TRBD2. Germline V gene lookup returns CDR1 LNHNV and CDR2 YYDKDF (reference sequence). The V gene end was trimmed by 1 base and the J gene end by 4 bases; junction bases not matched to a gene: 5. The CDR3 runs 17 residues.

This clonotype has more than one count but fewer than ten. CDR3 DNA sequence: TGTGCCAGCAGAATGTCGGGACTAGCGGTCTACGAGCAGTACTTC. Translation: CASRMSGLAVYEQYF. The chain joins TRBV5-6 to TRBJ2-7, with 11 positions matching TRBD2. The germline V gene has CDR1 SGHDT and CDR2 YYEEEE. V lost 5 bases and J lost 3; bases outside the gene matches: 7. This CDR3 contains 15 residues.

The J gene is TRBJ2-1, the V gene TRBV23-1; maybe TRBD2 (5 bases). TRBV23-1 is an ORF for which the function is uncertain. The CDR3 loop spans 15 amino acids. V shed 4 bases and J shed 4 bases, with 14 bases lying between them. The CDR3 loop is CASSPSGEEYNEQFF. The DNA for the CDR3 is TGCGCCAGCAGTCCCAGCGGAGAGGAGTACAATGAGCAGTTCTTC.

This chain uses TRBV20-1 with TRBJ2-1; D ambiguous. V was trimmed by 4 bases and J by 0 bases, leaving 13 bases between them. CDR1 and CDR2 from the germline V gene are DFQATT and SNEGSKA (reference sequence). CDR3 length: 15 amino acids. The CDR3 bases are TGCAGTGCTACCAGCACGTGGGGCTCCTACAATGAGCAGTTCTTC. Protein: CSATSTWGSYNEQFF.

This clonotype showed up many times. This rearrangement joins TRBV7-9 to TRBJ2-1; the D gene is possibly TRBD1 (5 bases). Germline CDR1 reads SEHNR; CDR2 reads FQNEAQ (reference sequence). Trimming stripped 1 base from V and 8 bases from J, with 9 bases between. The CDR3 consists of 13 residues. CDR3 residues: CASSLDLGHEQFF. The CDR3, as DNA: TGTGCCAGCAGCTTAGATCTGGGGCATGAGCAGTTCTTC. Filled out from reference TRBV7-9 and TRBJ2-1, the complete variable domain reads DTGVSQNPRHKITKRGQNVTFRCDPISEHNRLYWYRQTLGQGPEFLTYFQNEAQLEKSRLLSDRFSAERPKGSFSTLEIQRTEQGDSAMYLCASSLDLGHEQFFGPGTRLTVL.

The V call is TRBV29-1, the J call TRBJ2-7; D not certain. In germline, CDR1 is SQVTM, CDR2 ANQGSEA. The CDR3 totals 11 residues. Trimming removed 4 bases at V and 5 bases at J, with 9 bases between. Here the CDR3 DNA reads TGCAGCGTTGTGAGGTCCCACGAGCAGTACTTC. It translates to CSVVRSHEQYF.

The chain is built from TRBV2 and TRBJ1-4; no reliable D call. The CDR3 has 11 residues. Trimming pared 5 bases from V and 8 bases from J, leaving 6 bases between. The germline V gene has CDR1 SNHLY and CDR2 FYNNEI. The CDR3 region is CASSFKEKLFF. CDR3 sequence (DNA): TGTGCCAGCAGTTTTAAAGAAAAACTGTTTTTT.

This clonotype was observed a handful of times. The chain combines TRBV7-9 with TRBJ2-5, with D perhaps matching TRBD1 (5 bases). Germline CDR1 and CDR2: SEHNR and FQNEAQ (reference sequence). CDR3 length: 12 amino acids. V lost 4 bases and J 14 bases, leaving 17 bases between the germline ends. CDR3 region: CASSYSPIGAYF. Written as DNA, the CDR3 is TGTGCCAGCAGCTATAGCCCGATAGGGGCATACTTC.

The genes are TRBV3-1 and TRBJ2-1; D perhaps matches TRBD2 (6 bases). CDR1 and CDR2 (germline): LGHDT, YNNKEL (reference sequence). The CDR3 length is 15 residues. V dropped 1 base and J dropped 2 bases, with 9 bases sitting between them. The CDR3 nucleotides are TGTGCCAGCAGCCAAGCCGCGGGAACCTACAATGAGCAGTTCTTC. Amino acids: CASSQAAGTYNEQFF.

This clonotype was detected many times. This sequence joins TRBV11-2 and TRBJ2-1, with TRBD2 matching over 11 bases. Germline values: CDR1 SGHAT, CDR2 FQNNGV. This CDR3 spans 15 amino acids. J was trimmed by 9 bases and V by 1 base; bases with no gene match: 5. The CDR3 bases are TGTGCCAGCAGCTTAGTAGCGGGAGGGCCCAGTGAGCAGTTCTTC. Protein: CASSLVAGGPSEQFF.

This clonotype was counted at least ten times. This chain links TRBV29-1 with TRBJ2-4; no definite D call. Trimming left V 5 bases short and J 2 bases short, with 10 bases between. CDR3 length equals 13 residues. The V gene's germline CDR1 is SQVTM and CDR2 ANQGSEA. DNA of the CDR3: TGCAGCGTTCTCAGTTGGCCCAAAAACATTCAGTACTTC. Protein product: CSVLSWPKNIQYF.

This chain links TRBV5-1 with TRBJ1-1; unclear D gene. V lost 2 bases to trimming and J lost 6 bases, with 8 bases between them. Germline V CDR1 and CDR2: SGHRS, YFSETQ. The CDR3 loop spans 12 amino acids. Here the CDR3 reads CASSLAESEAFF. The CDR3 region has the DNA TGCGCCAGCAGCTTAGCAGAATCTGAAGCTTTCTTT.

V gene TRBV19 combines with J gene TRBJ2-5; D ambiguous. Trimming shortened V by 3 bases and J by 2 bases, and 10 bases separated the two germline ends. CDR1 and CDR2 from the germline V gene are LNHDA and SQIVND (reference sequence). The CDR3 consists of 14 residues. DNA of the CDR3: TGTGCCAGTAGTATTTTCGGCAGGCAAGAGACCCAGTACTTC. This codes for CASSIFGRQETQYF. The variable domain in full, completed from reference TRBV19 and TRBJ2-5, reads DGGITQSPKYLFRKEGQNVTLSCEQNLNHDAMYWYRQDPGQGLRLIYYSQIVNDFQKGDIAEGYSVSREKKESFPLTVTSAQKNPTAFYLCASSIFGRQETQYFGPGTRLLVL.

V and J are TRBV29-1 and TRBJ2-2; 8 bases are a match to TRBD1. In germline, CDR1 is SQVTM, CDR2 ANQGSEA. The CDR3 length is 14 residues. V lost 7 bases, J lost 2 bases, and 6 bases stayed unmatched. The CDR3 reads CSAGGQGNTGELFF. CDR3 nucleotides: TGCAGCGCGGGTGGACAGGGTAACACCGGGGAGCTGTTTTTT.

This clonotype was seen ten or more times. CDR3 in DNA: TGTGCCAGCAGCCAAGCGTCCTTCGGGACAGGGGCGCCTGAGCAGTTCTTC. Translated, it gives CASSQASFGTGAPEQFF. V and J are TRBV3-1 and TRBJ2-1; 10 bases map to TRBD1. The length of the CDR3 is 17 residues. Looked up from germline, CDR1 is LGHDT and CDR2 is YNNKEL (reference sequence). J lost 9 bases, V lost 1 base, and 12 bases had no gene match.

This clonotype was seen a single time. The chain uses TRBV12-3 or TRBV12-4 and TRBJ1-2, with 8 bases fitting TRBD1. The V and J ends lost 4 bases and 4 bases, in that order; junction bases with no gene match: 5. The CDR3 has 14 residues. This CDR3 is CASSWTGNGYGYTF. The CDR3 DNA sequence: TGTGCCAGCAGTTGGACAGGGAATGGCTATGGCTACACCTTC.

This clonotype was counted many times. The rearrangement links TRBV7-2 to TRBJ1-1; 7 nucleotides match TRBD1. CDR3 length equals 12 residues. CDR1 is SGHTA, CDR2 FQGNSA, per germline. J gave up 7 bases and V 5 bases, and 4 bases lay outside the gene matches. CDR3 region: CASSRRQGEAFF. Here the CDR3 DNA reads TGTGCCAGCAGCCGACGACAGGGTGAAGCTTTCTTT.

Within the sample, this clonotype is medium-sized (0.01 to 0.1%). The chain carries TRBV7-2 and TRBJ1-5; tentative D call: TRBD1 (6 bases). The CDR3 is 15 amino acids. Germline values: CDR1 SGHTA, CDR2 FQGNSA. Trimming stripped 0 bases from V and 7 bases from J, with 13 bases between. The CDR3 loop reads CASSLAGGAGQPQHF. The CDR3 DNA reads TGTGCCAGCAGCTTAGCGGGGGGCGCGGGGCAGCCCCAGCATTTT.

Only a few counts were recorded for this clonotype. The V call is TRBV29-1, the J call TRBJ2-3; D ambiguous. The CDR3 contains 14 residues. The V end was cut by 0 bases, the J end by 0 bases, with 7 bases between. Per the germline V gene, CDR1 is SQVTM and CDR2 is ANQGSEA. CDR3 bases: TGCAGCGTTGAAGACCAGACCAGCACAGATACGCAGTATTTT. It codes for CSVEDQTSTDTQYF.

This clonotype was counted a few times. The chain uses TRBV11-1 and TRBJ2-7; 7 nucleotides line up with TRBD1. V was clipped by 0 bases and J by 4 bases; unmatched bases: 12. Per germline, CDR1 SGHAT and CDR2 FQDESV (reference sequence). CDR3 size: 17 residues. The CDR3 here is CASSLAGTAPTKYEQYF. DNA of the CDR3: TGTGCCAGCAGCTTAGCGGGGACAGCTCCTACAAAGTACGAGCAGTACTTC.